This T cell receptor beta chain appears in the sequencing data of a study of shared clonotypes between healthy human individuals. Study as a whole: Plates per donor: three CD4 naive, three CD4 memory, two CD8 naive, one CD8 memory.

Assay runs were performed at deep level. Clones were sequenced by immunoSEQ multiplex PCR, and TCRdb holds only the in-frame ones, with some missing. The sample yields approximately 600,000 clones, approximately 96% seen once. Naivety among CD8 cells was defined by CD45RO negativity and positive CCR7 selection, thereby excluding terminally differentiated effector memory CD45RA+ cells. This CDR3 has 15 amino acids. The V gene's germline CDR1 is MNHEY and CDR2 SMNVEV (reference sequence). Trimming left V 3 bases short and J 2 bases short, with 13 bases between. The chain couples TRBV27 to TRBJ1-1; no definite D call. Sample: naive CD8+ T cells sorted from blood. This TCR derives from a woman between 25 and 40 years old in good health. The CDR3 DNA is TGTGCCAGCAGTTTTAATCTCCCGGGTAACACTGAAGCTTTCTTT. Translation gives CASSFNLPGNTEAFF.